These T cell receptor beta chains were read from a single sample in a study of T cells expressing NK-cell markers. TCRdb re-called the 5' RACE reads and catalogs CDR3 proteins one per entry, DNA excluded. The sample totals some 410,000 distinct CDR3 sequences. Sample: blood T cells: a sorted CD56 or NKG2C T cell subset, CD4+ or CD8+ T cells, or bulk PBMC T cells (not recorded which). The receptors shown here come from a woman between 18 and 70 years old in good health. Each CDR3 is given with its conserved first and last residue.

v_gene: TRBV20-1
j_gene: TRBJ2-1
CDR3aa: CSARGIAGSLYNEQFF

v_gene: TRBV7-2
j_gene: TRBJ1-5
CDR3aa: CASTESAGEQPQHF

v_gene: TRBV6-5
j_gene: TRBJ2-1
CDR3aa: CASSYRFRREGNNEQFF

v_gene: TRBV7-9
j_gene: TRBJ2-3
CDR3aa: CASSRGTSPDTQYF

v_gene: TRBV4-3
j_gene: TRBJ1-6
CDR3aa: CASSQGPGTGGSPLHF

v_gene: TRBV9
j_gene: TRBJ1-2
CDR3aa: CASSVGTYYGYTF

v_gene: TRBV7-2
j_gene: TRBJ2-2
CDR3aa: CATLGSAWGSTGELFF

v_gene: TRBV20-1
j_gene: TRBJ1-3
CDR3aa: CSAREGKGNTIYF

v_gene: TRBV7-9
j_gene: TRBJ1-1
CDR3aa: CASSSQGALNTEAFF

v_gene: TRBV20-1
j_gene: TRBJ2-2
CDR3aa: CSAPDRANTGELFF

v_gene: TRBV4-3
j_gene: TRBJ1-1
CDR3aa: CASSLGVSGTEAFF

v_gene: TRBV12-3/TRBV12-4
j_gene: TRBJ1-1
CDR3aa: CASSHWNTEAFF

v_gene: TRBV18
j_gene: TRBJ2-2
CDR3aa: CASSSRTGELFF

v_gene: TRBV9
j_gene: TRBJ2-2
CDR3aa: CASSSGAGGGELFF

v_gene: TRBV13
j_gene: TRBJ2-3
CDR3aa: CASSSTTSGRAPDTDTQYF

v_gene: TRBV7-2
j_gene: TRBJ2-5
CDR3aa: CASSQPLPSGETQYF

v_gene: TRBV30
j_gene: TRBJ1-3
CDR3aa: CAWKITPGNTIYF

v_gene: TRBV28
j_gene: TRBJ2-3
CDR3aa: CASSLVQGPTDTQYF

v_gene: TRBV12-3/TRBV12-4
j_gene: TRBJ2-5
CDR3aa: CASSFDYGQAETQYF

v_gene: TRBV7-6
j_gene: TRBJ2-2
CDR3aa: CASSLFGSNTGELFF

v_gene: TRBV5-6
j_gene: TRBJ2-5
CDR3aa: CASSLRLADRTQYF

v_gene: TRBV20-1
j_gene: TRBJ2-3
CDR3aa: CSARRDLTDTQYF

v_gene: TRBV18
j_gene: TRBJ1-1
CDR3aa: CASSLQHKNTEAFF

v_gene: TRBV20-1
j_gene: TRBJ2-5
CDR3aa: CSARDIPVGLQETQYF

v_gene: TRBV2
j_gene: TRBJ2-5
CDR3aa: CASTGQQETQYF

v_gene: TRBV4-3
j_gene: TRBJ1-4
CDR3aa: CASSTKVGTAEKLFF

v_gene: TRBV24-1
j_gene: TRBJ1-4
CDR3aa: CATSSSGTGGYEKLFF

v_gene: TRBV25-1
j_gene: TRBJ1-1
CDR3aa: CASSESAEAFF

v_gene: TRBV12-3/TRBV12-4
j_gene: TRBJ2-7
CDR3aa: CASSLMDRGYEQYF

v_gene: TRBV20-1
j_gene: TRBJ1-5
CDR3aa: CSVPINRAGQPQHF

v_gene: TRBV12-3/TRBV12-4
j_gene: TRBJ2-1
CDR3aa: CASQTGFPYNEQFF

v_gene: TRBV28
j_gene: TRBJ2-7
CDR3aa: CASNPDTYSYEQYF

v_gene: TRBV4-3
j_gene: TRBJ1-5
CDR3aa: CASSQARGSNQPQHF

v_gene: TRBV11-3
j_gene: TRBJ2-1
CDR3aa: CASSPIGAGANDNEQFF

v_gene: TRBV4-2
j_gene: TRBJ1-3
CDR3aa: CASSFPGQESSGNTIYF

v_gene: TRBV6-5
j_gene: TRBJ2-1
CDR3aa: CASSPPIVRPLSYNEQFF

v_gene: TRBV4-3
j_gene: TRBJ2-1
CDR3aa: CASSQQGADYNEQFF

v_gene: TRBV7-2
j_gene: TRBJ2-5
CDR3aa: CASSPNVYLRETQYF

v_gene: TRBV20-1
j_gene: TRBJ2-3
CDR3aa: CSARTSGATDTQYF

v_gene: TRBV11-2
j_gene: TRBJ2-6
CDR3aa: CASSLGRGLGANVLTF